This T cell receptor beta chain was obtained from a study of identical twins. Trimming removed 1 base from V and 0 bases from J; junction bases left unmatched: 18. The CDR3 sequence is 21 residues long. Germline values: CDR1 SGHDN, CDR2 FVKESK. TCRdb fed the 5' RACE reads into MiXCR, producing one record per CDR3 protein. This sample has about 530,000 distinct CDR3 sequences, with 13% to 15% found just once. These same data were also listed under a study on yellow fever vaccine responses in identical twins.

The TCR originated in a woman younger than 30 in good health. This chain uses TRBV14 with TRBJ2-1; 7 bases map to TRBD2. Input material: CD4+ T cells sorted from blood. The CDR3 sequence: CASSQGSTGLVWEGSYNEQFF. The DNA of the CDR3 is TGTGCCAGCAGCCAAGGCAGCACCGGACTAGTCTGGGAAGGCTCCTACAATGAGCAGTTCTTC.